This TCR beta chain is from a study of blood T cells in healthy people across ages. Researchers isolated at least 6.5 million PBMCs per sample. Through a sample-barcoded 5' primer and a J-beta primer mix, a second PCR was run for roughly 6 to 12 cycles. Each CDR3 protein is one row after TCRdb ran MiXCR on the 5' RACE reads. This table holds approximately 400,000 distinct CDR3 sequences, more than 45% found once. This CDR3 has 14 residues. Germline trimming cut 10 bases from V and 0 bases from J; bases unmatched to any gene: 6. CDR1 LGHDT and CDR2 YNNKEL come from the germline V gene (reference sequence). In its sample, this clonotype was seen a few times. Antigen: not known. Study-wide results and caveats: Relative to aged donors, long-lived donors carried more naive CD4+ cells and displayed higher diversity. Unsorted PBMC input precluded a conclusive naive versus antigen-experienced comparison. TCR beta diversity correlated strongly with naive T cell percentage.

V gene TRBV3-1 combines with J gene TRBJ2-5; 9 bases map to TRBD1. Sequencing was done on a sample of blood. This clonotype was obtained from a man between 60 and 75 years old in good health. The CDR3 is CAIKGQGNQETQYF. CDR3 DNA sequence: TGTGCCATCAAAGGACAGGGGAACCAAGAGACCCAGTACTTC.